The 2 T cell receptor beta chains listed next were all sequenced from one sample in a study of T cell clonality in common variable immunodeficiency (dated by TCRdb to between 2014 and 2017). Broad study findings and their caveats: CVID TCRbeta sequences reportedly showed fewer deletions and N-nucleotide insertions and lacked highly modified clones with 13 or more V deletions.

The antigens these receptors bind are not known. Libraries were constructed by the immunoSEQ multiplex PCR assay. TCRdb took this table from immuneACCESS and kept in-frame rearrangements with V and J called. Such tables lack part of the clones; where checked against another copy, unresolved V genes explain under half of the gap, and the rest is unexplained. The data for this sample show roughly 34,000 clones, each detected more than once. The top ten constitute approximately 6.8% of the sample. The sequencing input was peripheral blood mononuclear cells. The origin of the receptors is a human donor with common variable immunodeficiency.

As for this clone: The sequence runs out 3 residues before the end of the CDR3; the remainder is reconstructed from the germline J gene. The gene calls are TRBV19 and TRBJ1-1; weak D call: TRBD1 (6 bases). Germline values: CDR1 LNHDA, CDR2 SQIVND (reference sequence). V shed 3 bases and J shed 1 base, with 15 bases lying between them. The length of the CDR3 is 16 residues. This chain's CDR3 is CASSIQTGRPNTEAFF. CDR3 DNA (partial): TGTGCCAGTAGTATTCAGACAGGTAGGCCGAACACTGAA.

This clone was picked up many times. The CDR3 end lies 3 residues beyond the end of the read and is filled in from the germline J gene. This rearrangement joins TRBV19 to TRBJ2-1; D is perhaps TRBD2 (6 bases). This CDR3 contains 16 residues. Germline V gene data show CDR1 as LNHDA and CDR2 as SQIVND (reference sequence). The V gene lost 5 bases and the J gene lost 9 bases, with 23 bases spanning the gap. The CDR3 bases that were read are TGTGCCAGTAGTCAATTAGCGGACCCCGACTCGCCTGAG. It yields the protein CASSQLADPDSPE. The entire CDR3 protein is CASSQLADPDSPEQFF.